This T cell receptor (beta chain) was captured in a study of OX40 agonist ivuxolimab in advanced cancers. Looking at the study overall: Each dose-escalation patient presented with hepatocellular carcinoma, melanoma, renal cell or head and neck cancer. It was permissible to have had prior anti-PD-1, anti-PD-L1 or anti-CTLA-4 therapy, and around 40% had some. General study points: Clonal expansion was among the lowest in partial responders at 0.1-3.0 mg/kg, especially CD8+. Mean expanded clone counts were higher in CD8+ than CD4+ T cells.

Using immunoSEQ multiplex PCR, the repertoire was profiled, and TCRdb retains in-frame clones only, with some absent. Here the sample spans 40,000 to 60,000 clones, approximately 79% being singletons. By its share, this clone is medium-sized. Its antigen remains unknown. This CDR3 spans 16 amino acids. CDR1 LNHNV and CDR2 YYDKDF come from the germline V gene (reference sequence). The ends lost 0 bases at V and 6 bases at J; junction bases unmatched: 10. The sequence came from an adult with an advanced solid tumor such as melanoma, head and neck, liver or kidney cancer. The sample consisted of CD4+ or CD8+ T cells sorted from blood, taken in a trial of the OX40 agonist ivuxolimab. The V gene is TRBV15, the J gene TRBJ1-2; TRBD1 matches 7 bases. Here the CDR3 reads CATSRDLQGPLHGYTF. The CDR3 bases are TGTGCCACCAGCAGAGATCTACAGGGGCCCCTCCATGGCTACACCTTC.